One sample yielded the 3 T cell receptor beta chains listed below, sequenced in a study of T-cell reconstitution after alpha-beta-depleted transplantation in children. Molecular barcoding with unique molecular identifiers was used for the TCRbeta library. In TCRdb, the PCR reads were re-called with MiXCR into one record per CDR3 protein. The table records fewer than 1 million distinct CDR3 sequences, less than 20% of them present only once. Specimen: PBMCs, mostly from graft donor cells, collected 360 days after TCRalphabeta/CD19-depleted stem cell transplant. The origin of the receptors is a male patient aged 5 to 17 who had a stem cell transplant for acute lymphoblastic leukemia, so the T cells may come from the graft donor.

This clonotype was counted only a few times. The J gene is TRBJ2-3, the V gene TRBV11-2; D gene unclear. CDR1 and CDR2 (germline): SGHAT, FQNNGV. V was trimmed by 5 bases and J by 2 bases, leaving 8 bases between them. The CDR3 extends over 13 amino acids. DNA of the CDR3: TGTGCCAGCAGCCCAGTGACCACAGATACGCAGTATTTT. It translates to CASSPVTTDTQYF. The whole variable domain, filled in from reference TRBV11-2 and TRBJ2-3, reads EAGVAQSPRYKIIEKRQSVAFWCNPISGHATLYWYQQILGQGPKLLIQFQNNGVVDDSQLPKDRFSAERLKGVDSTLKIQPAKLEDSAVYLCASSPVTTDTQYFGPGTRLTVL.

The sample holds a few counts of this clonotype. The chain employs TRBV11-3 and TRBJ2-7; 8 nucleotides agree with TRBD1. The CDR3 has 14 residues. J gave up 6 bases and V 3 bases, and 7 bases lay outside the gene matches. Germline V gene data show CDR1 as SGHNT and CDR2 as YENEEA. The CDR3 coding sequence is TGTGCCAGCAGCTTCGAGGACAGGGACGCCGAGCAGTACTTC. It specifies CASSFEDRDAEQYF.

The chain links TRBV2 to TRBJ2-7; 8 nucleotides agree with TRBD1. CDR3 size: 15 residues. The germline V gene has CDR1 SNHLY and CDR2 FYNNEI. V lost 4 bases, J lost 0 bases, and 5 bases stayed unmatched. CDR3: CASSANRGSSYEQYF. CDR3 sequence (DNA): TGTGCCAGCAGTGCGAACAGGGGGAGCTCCTACGAGCAGTACTTC.